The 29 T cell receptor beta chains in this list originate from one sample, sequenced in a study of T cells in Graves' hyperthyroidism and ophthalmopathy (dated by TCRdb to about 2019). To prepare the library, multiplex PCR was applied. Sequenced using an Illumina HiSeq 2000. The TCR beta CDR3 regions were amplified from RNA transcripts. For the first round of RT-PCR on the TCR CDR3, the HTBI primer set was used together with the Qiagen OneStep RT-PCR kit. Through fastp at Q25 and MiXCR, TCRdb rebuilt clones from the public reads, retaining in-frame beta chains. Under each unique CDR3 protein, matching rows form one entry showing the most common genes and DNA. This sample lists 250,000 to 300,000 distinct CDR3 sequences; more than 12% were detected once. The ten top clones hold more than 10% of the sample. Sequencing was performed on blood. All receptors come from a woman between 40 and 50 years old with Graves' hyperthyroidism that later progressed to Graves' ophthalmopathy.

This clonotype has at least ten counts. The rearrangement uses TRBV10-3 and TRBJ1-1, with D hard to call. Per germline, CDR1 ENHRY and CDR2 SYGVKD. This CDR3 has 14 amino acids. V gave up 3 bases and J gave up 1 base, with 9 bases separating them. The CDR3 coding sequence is TGTGCCATCAGTGAAATCGGCCCGAACACTGAAGCTTTCTTT. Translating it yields CAISEIGPNTEAFF.

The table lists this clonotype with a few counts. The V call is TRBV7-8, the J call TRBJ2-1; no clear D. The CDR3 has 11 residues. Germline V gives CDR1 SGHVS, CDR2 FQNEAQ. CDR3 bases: TGTGGGTACGGAGACTACAATGAGCAGTTCTTC. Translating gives CGYGDYNEQFF.

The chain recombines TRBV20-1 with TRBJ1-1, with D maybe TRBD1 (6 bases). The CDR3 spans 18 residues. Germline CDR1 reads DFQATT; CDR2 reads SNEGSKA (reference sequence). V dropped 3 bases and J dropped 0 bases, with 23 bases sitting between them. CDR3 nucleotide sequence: TGCAGTGCTAGGGGTCTAAAACAGGGCGGATTGGTGAACACTGAAGCTTTCTTT. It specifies CSARGLKQGGLVNTEAFF.

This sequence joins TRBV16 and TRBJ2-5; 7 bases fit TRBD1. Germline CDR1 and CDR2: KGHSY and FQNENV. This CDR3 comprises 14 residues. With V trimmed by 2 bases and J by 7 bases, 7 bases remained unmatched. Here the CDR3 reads CASSQPGGKRTQYF. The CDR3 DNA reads TGTGCCAGCAGCCAACCAGGGGGAAAAAGGACCCAGTACTTC.

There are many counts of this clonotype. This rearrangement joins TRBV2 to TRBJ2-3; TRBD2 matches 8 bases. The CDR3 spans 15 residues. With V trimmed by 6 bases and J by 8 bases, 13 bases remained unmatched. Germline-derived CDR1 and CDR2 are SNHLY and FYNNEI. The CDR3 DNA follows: TGTGCCAGCAGGAGGACAGCGGGAGACATAGGTACGCAGTATTTT. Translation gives CASRRTAGDIGTQYF.

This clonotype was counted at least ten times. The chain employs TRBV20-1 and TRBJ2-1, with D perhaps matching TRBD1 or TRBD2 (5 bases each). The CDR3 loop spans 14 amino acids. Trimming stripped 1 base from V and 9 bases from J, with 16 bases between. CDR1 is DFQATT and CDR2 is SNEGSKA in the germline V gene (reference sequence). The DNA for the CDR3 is TGCAGTGCTAGAGGAGGGACCACCGACAGTGAGCAGTTCTTC. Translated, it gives CSARGGTTDSEQFF.

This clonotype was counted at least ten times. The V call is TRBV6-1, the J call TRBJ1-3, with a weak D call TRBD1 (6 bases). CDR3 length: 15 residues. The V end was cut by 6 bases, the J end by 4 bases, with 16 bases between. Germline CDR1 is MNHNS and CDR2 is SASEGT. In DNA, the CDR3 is TGTGCCAGCAGCTACGGACAGTTTGCGGGAAACACCATATATTTT. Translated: CASSYGQFAGNTIYF.

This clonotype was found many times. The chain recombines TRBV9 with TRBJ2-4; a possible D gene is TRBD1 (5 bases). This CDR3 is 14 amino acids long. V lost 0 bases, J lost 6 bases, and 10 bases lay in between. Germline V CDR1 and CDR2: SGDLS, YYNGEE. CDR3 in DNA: TGTGCCAGCAGCGTAGGGGGCTTGGGAAACATTCAGTACTTC. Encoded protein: CASSVGGLGNIQYF. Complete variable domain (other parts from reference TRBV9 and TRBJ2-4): DSGVTQTPKHLITATGQRVTLRCSPRSGDLSVYWYQQSLDQGLQFLIQYYNGEERAKGNILERFSAQQFPDLHSELNLSSLELGDSALYFCASSVGGLGNIQYFGAGTRLSVL.

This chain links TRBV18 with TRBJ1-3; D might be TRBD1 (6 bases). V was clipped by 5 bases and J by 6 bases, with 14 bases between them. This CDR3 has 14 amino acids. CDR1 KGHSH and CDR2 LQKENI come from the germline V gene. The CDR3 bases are TGTGCCAGCTCATCCCCGGGACAAAAAAACACCATATATTTT. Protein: CASSSPGQKNTIYF.

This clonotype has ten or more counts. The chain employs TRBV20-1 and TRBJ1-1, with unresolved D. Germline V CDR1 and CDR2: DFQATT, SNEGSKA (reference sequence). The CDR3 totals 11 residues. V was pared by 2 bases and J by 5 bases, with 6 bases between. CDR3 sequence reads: CSARKGTEAFF. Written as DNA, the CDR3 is TGCAGTGCTAGAAAAGGGACTGAAGCTTTCTTT.

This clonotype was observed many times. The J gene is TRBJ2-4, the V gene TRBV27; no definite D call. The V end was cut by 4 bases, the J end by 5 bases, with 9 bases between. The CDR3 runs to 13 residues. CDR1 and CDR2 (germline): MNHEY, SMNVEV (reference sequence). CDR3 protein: CASSSIVENIQYF. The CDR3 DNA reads TGTGCCAGCAGTTCAATCGTTGAAAACATTCAGTACTTC.

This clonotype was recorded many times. DNA for the CDR3: TGTGCCAGCGGGGCGGGAGGGGGCACCGGGGAGCTGTTTTTT. The encoded protein is CASGAGGGTGELFF. The chain joins TRBV12-3 or TRBV12-4 to TRBJ2-2; 9 nucleotides align to TRBD2. After removal of 8 bases from V and 4 bases from J, the junction contained 5 bases not matched to a gene. The length of the CDR3 is 14 residues.

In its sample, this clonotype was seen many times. CDR3: CASSGPGTDTQYF. The CDR3 nucleotides read TGTGCCAGCAGTGGCCCAGGCACAGATACGCAGTATTTT. The chain joins TRBV6-1 to TRBJ2-3; D gene uncertain. In germline, CDR1 is MNHNS, CDR2 SASEGT. This CDR3 is 13 amino acids long. Between the trimmed V and J ends, which lost 4 bases and 1 base, there was a span of 6 bases.

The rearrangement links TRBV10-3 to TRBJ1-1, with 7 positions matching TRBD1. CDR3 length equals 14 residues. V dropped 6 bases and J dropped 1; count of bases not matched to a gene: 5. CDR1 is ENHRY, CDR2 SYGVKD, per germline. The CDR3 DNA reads TGTGCCATCAGACACAGGGGCGAGAACACTGAAGCTTTCTTT. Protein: CAIRHRGENTEAFF.

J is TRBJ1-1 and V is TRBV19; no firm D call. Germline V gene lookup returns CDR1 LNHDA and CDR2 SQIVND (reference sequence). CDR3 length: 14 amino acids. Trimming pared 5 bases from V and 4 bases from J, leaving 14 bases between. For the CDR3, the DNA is TGTGCCAGTAGTGTTGAACCATGGGCCACTGAAGCTTTCTTT. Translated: CASSVEPWATEAFF.

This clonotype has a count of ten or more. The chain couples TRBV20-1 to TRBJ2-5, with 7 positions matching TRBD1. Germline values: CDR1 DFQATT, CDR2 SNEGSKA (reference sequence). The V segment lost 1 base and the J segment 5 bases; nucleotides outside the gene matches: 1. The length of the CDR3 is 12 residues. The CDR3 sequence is CSARATGETQYF. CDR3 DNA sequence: TGCAGTGCTAGAGCGACAGGGGAGACCCAGTACTTC.

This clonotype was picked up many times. CDR3 in amino acids: CASNSFEGNRDSYEQYF. In DNA form, the CDR3 reads TGTGCCAGCAACTCGTTCGAGGGGAACAGGGATTCCTACGAGCAGTACTTC. The rearrangement joins TRBV5-5 to TRBJ2-7; weak D call: TRBD1 (6 bases). Germline CDR1 is SGHKS and CDR2 is YYEKEE (reference sequence). This CDR3 is 17 amino acids long. The V and J ends lost 6 bases and 1 base respectively, with 23 bases between them.

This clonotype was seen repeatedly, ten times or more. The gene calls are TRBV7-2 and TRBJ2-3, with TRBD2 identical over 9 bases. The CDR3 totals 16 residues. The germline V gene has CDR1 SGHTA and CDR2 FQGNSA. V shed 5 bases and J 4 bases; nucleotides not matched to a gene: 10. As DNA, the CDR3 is TGTGCCAGCAGCCCCCGATCGACTAGCGGTGCAGATACGCAGTATTTT. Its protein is CASSPRSTSGADTQYF.

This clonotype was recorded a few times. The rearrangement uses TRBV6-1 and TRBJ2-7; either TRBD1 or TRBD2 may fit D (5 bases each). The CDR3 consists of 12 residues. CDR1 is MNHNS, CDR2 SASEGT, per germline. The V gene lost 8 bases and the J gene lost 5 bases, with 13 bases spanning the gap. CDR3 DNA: TGTGCCAGCGGGGACCCGAGGGACGAGCAGTACTTC. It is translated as CASGDPRDEQYF.

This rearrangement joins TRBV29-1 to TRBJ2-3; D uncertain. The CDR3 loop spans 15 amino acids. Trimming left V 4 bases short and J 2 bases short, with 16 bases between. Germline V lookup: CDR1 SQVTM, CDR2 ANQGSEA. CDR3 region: CSVVGGRWFTDTQYF. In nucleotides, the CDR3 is TGCAGCGTTGTCGGCGGAAGATGGTTCACAGATACGCAGTATTTT.

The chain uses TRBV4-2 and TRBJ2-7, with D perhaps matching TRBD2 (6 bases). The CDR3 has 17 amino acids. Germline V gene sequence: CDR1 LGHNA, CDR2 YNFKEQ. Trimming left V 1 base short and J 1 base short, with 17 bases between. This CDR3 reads CASSQGDGGPGSYEQYF. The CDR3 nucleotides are TGTGCCAGCAGCCAAGGAGACGGGGGACCCGGATCCTACGAGCAGTACTTC.

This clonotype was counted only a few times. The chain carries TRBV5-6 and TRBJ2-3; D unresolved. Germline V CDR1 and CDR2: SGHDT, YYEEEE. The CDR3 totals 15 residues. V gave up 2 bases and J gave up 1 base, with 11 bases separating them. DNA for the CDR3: TGTGCCAGCAGCTTCCTATATAGGGGCACAGATACGCAGTATTTT. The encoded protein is CASSFLYRGTDTQYF.

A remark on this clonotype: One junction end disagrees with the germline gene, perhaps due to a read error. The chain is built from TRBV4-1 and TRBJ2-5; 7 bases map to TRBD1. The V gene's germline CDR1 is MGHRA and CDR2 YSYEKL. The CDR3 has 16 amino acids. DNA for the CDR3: TGCGCCAGCAGCCAAGACGGGACAGTGAGACAAGAGGCCCAGTACTTC. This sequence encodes CASSQDGTVRQEAQYF.

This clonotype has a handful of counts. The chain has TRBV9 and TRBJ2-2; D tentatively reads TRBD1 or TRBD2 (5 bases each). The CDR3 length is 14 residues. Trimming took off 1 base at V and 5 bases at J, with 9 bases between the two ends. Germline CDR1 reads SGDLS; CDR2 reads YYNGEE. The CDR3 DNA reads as TGTGCCAGCAGCGTATCATGGGGGACCGGGGAGCTGTTTTTT. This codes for CASSVSWGTGELFF.

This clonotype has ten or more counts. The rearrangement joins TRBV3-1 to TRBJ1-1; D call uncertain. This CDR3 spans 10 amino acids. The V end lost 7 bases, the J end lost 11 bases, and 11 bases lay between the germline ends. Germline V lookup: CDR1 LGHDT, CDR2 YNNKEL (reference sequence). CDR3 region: CASTKTRAFF. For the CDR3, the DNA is TGTGCCAGCACCAAAACGCGGGCTTTCTTT. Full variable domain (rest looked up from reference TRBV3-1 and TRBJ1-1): DTAVSQTPKYLVTQMGNDKSIKCEQNLGHDTMYWYKQDSKKFLKIMFSYNNKELIINETVPNRFSPKSPDKAHLNLHINSLELGDSAVYFCASTKTRAFFGQGTRLTVV.

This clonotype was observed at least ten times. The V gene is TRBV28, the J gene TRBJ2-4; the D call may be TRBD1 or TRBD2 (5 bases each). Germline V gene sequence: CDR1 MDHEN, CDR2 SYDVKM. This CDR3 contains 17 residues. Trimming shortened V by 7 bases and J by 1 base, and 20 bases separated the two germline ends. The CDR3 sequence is CASTPGSLAGAKNIQYF. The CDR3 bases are TGTGCCAGCACCCCGGGGAGTTTGGCAGGGGCCAAAAACATTCAGTACTTC.

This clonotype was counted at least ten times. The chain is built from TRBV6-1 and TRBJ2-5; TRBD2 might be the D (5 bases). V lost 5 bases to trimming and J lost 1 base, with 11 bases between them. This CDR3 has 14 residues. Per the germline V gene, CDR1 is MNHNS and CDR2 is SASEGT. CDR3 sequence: CASSYIRGQETQYF. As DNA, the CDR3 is TGTGCCAGCAGTTATATTCGGGGCCAAGAGACCCAGTACTTC.

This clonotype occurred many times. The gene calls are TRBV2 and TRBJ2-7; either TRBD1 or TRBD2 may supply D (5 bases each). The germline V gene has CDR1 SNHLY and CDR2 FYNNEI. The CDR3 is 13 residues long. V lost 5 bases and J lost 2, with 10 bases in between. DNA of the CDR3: TGTGCCAGCAGTCGGGACCATGCCTACGAGCAGTACTTC. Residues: CASSRDHAYEQYF.

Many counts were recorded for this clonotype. CDR3 residues: CASRPTGDYGYTF. As DNA, the CDR3 is TGTGCCAGCAGACCTACAGGGGACTATGGCTACACCTTC. The V and J genes are TRBV12-3 or TRBV12-4 and TRBJ1-2, with 7 positions matching TRBD1. Trimming removed 6 bases from V and 3 bases from J; junction bases left unmatched: 4. This CDR3 contains 13 residues.